Listed here is a single T cell receptor (beta chain). The antigen remains undetermined. Assay used: immunoSEQ multiplex PCR; TCRdb lists only in-frame clones, some missing. The table has about 24,000 clones, just over 60% seen once; the top ten hold 12%. Germline CDR1 and CDR2: SGHVS and FQNEAQ. The V and J ends lost 5 bases and 4 bases respectively, with 11 bases between them. The CDR3 sequence is 13 residues long. This entry belongs to a study of T cells in narcolepsy. The overall study: Enrolled donors included narcolepsy type 1 or type 2 patients and healthy controls. Study-level results: HCRT-specific and TRIB2-specific autoreactive clonotypes appeared among same-patient CSF and blood CD4+ clonotypes. Reportedly, autoreactive clonotypes were serially detected in patients' blood but not controls'.

Sequenced material: memory (CD45RA-) CD4+ T cells from blood. The V and J genes are TRBV7-8 and TRBJ2-5; a weak D match, TRBD1 (5 bases). The receptor's source is a human donor in good health. The CDR3 sequence is CASSPRQLETQYF. The CDR3 DNA sequence: TGTGCCAGCAGCCCCCGACAGCTAGAGACCCAGTACTTC.